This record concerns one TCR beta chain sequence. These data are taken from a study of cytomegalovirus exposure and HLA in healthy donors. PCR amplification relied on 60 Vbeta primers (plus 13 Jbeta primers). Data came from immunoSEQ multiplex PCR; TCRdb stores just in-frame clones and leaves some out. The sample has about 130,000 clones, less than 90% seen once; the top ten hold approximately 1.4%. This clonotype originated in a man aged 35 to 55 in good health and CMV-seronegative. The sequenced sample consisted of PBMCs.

The CDR3 region has the DNA TGTGCCAGCAGCATACCAGACTACCTCTTC. It specifies CASSIPDYLF. The gene calls are TRBV21-1 and TRBJ2-7; the table's TRBD2 call for D was not verified on the DNA. TRBV21-1 corresponds to a pseudogene. This CDR3 is 10 amino acids long.